The clone carrying this TCR beta chain was counted many times. Its antigen remains unidentified. The CDR3 consists of 14 residues. CDR1 and CDR2 from the germline V gene are MGHDK and SYGVNS. V was trimmed by 4 bases and J by 3 bases, leaving 11 bases between them. This sample stems from a study of T-cell reconstitution after alpha-beta-depleted transplantation in children. Unique molecular identifiers were used to barcode this TCRbeta library. TCRdb processed the PCR reads anew with MiXCR; each CDR3 protein has one entry. The top ten hold about a quarter of the sample, which has about 280,000 distinct CDR3 sequences, approximately 10% seen once. Findings and limits, study-wide: Surviving recipient T cells and thymic progenitors underlay high day-60 TCRbeta diversity in some patients. Several hundred expanded graft clones reportedly were the source of alpha-beta T cells about two months after transplant. T-cell counts and diversity at one year post-transplant came mainly from newly produced T cells.

The genes are TRBV25-1 and TRBJ2-3; the D call may be TRBD1 or TRBD2 (5 bases each). Sample: peripheral blood, taken 180 days after TCRalphabeta/CD19-depleted stem cell transplant. The sequence was obtained from a male patient aged 2-10 years who had a stem cell transplant for chronic granulomatous disease, so the T cells may come from the graft donor. The CDR3 DNA follows: TGTGCCAGCAGTGGCATTGGGGGAACAGATACGCAGTATTTT. Its protein is CASSGIGGTDTQYF.